The rows below give T cell receptor beta chains drawn from one sample of a study of T cell changes during pregnancy in multiple sclerosis. Assay: immunoSEQ multiplex PCR; the TCRdb copy retains only in-frame clones and omits some. There are roughly 47,000 clones in the sample; roughly 94% occur only once, and around 5% lies in the top ten. This specimen consisted of CD8+ T cells from peripheral blood mononuclear cells, obtained before pregnancy. These receptors originate from a female donor with multiple sclerosis, enrolled in a pregnancy study. Each CDR3 is given with its conserved first and last residue. Fields, in order: J gene, clone size, V gene, CDR3 protein. Expanded clones get a size class; other rows say once, few or many, or leave the size out.

J: TRBJ2-1; size: .; V: TRBV4-1; CDR3: CASSQDLSYNEQFF
J: TRBJ2-1; size: .; V: TRBV28; CDR3: CASSLGRPNEQFF
J: TRBJ2-3; size: few; V: TRBV6-1; CDR3: CASSGLAGGPDTQYF
J: TRBJ2-3; size: .; V: TRBV5-8; CDR3: CASSLPAQDTQYF
J: TRBJ1-1; size: .; V: TRBV6-1; CDR3: CASSTHRGAFF
J: TRBJ1-2; size: .; V: TRBV5-1; CDR3: CASSLEGQGAGYTF
J: TRBJ1-2; size: .; V: TRBV5-4; CDR3: CASSPTGAFGYTF
J: TRBJ2-1; size: .; V: TRBV7-2; CDR3: CASSPAGSLKNEQFF
J: TRBJ1-3; size: .; V: TRBV6-1; CDR3: CASSGLISGNTIYF
J: TRBJ1-2; size: .; V: TRBV19; CDR3: CASSLGQSSNYGYTF
J: TRBJ1-1; size: .; V: TRBV19; CDR3: CASSMGYTEAFF
J: TRBJ2-2; size: .; V: TRBV19; CDR3: CASSIQGGRAGELFF
J: TRBJ1-5; size: .; V: TRBV19; CDR3: CASSIDRRGNQPQHF
J: TRBJ1-1; size: .; V: TRBV19; CDR3: CASSPPGTEAFF
J: TRBJ2-1; size: medium-sized; V: TRBV6-4; CDR3: CASSDGTSGNEQFF
J: TRBJ1-4; size: .; V: TRBV7-9; CDR3: CASSLGDGQGEKLFF
J: TRBJ2-1; size: .; V: TRBV5-4; CDR3: CASSLAGLAGIGEFF
J: TRBJ2-7; size: once; V: TRBV18; CDR3: CASSPSTASPEQYF
J: TRBJ1-1; size: .; V: TRBV19; CDR3: CASGQGGGTEAFF
J: TRBJ2-7; size: .; V: TRBV28; CDR3: CASSLPGQGAPYEQYF
J: TRBJ1-1; size: .; V: TRBV19; CDR3: CAAKYSGTGGTEAFF